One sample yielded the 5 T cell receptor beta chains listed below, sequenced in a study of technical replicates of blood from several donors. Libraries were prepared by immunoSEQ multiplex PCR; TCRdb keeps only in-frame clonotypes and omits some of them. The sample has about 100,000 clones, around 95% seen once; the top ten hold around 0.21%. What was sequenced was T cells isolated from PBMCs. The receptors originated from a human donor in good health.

The CDR3 here is CASSYRTGSYEQYF. Here the CDR3 DNA reads TGTGCCAGCAGTTACAGGACAGGGAGCTACGAGCAGTACTTC. V is TRBV6-5 and J is TRBJ2-7; 8 nucleotides agree with TRBD1. The CDR3 contains 14 residues. Germline values: CDR1 MNHEY, CDR2 SVGAGI. With V trimmed by 2 bases and J by 3 bases, 3 bases remained unmatched.

CDR3 DNA sequence: TGTGCCAGCAGGGGGGACAGGCTGGATGGCTACACCTTC. Its protein is CASRGDRLDGYTF. The gene calls are TRBV2 and TRBJ1-2; 8 positions agree with TRBD1. The V segment lost 6 bases and the J segment 6 bases; nucleotides outside the gene matches: 6. This CDR3 has 13 residues. Germline V gives CDR1 SNHLY, CDR2 FYNNEI.

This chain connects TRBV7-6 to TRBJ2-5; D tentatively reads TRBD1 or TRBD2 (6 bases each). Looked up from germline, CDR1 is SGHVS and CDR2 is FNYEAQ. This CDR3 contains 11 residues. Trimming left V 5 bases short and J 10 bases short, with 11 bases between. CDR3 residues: CASSLGGGQYF. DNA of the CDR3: TGTGCCAGCAGCCTAGGGGGAGGCCAGTACTTC.

CDR3 DNA sequence: TGTGCCAGCAGCCAAACAGGGGGCGGCTATAATTCACCCCTCCACTTT. Encoded protein: CASSQTGGGYNSPLHF. The V and J genes are TRBV7-3 and TRBJ1-6, with 9 bases aligning to TRBD1. Germline CDR1 reads SGHTA; CDR2 reads FQGTGA. V gave up 5 bases and J gave up 3 bases; unmatched junction bases: 5. CDR3 length: 16 amino acids.

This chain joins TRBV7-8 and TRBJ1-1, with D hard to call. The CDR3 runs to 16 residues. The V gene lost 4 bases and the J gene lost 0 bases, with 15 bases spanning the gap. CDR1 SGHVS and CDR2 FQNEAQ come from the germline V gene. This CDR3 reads CASSSTPILMNTEAFF. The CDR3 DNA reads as TGTGCCAGCAGCTCTACCCCCATCCTAATGAACACTGAAGCTTTCTTT.